The rows below give T cell receptor beta chains drawn from one sample of a study of blood T cell repertoires in COVID-19. The data were produced by immunoSEQ multiplex PCR, yet TCRdb's version contains in-frame clones alone and is incomplete. The table shows roughly 70,000 clones, with over 70% occurring only once. What was sequenced was peripheral blood. The receptors derive from a man aged 65 to 85 with acute or convalescent COVID-19. CDR3s include the opening cysteine and the closing phenylalanine or tryptophan.

v_gene: TRBV12-3/TRBV12-4
CDR3aa: CATQPIQGNEQFF

v_gene: TRBV27
CDR3aa: CASSRGGSGANVLTF

v_gene: TRBV7-9
CDR3aa: CASSLLQAGTDTQYF

v_gene: TRBV27
CDR3aa: CASSSTGVLGYGYTF

v_gene: TRBV19
CDR3aa: CASSPTSGAYEQYF

v_gene: TRBV10-3
CDR3aa: CAISESNQQETQYF

v_gene: TRBV21-1
CDR3aa: CASSKLGGQGLGGANVLTF

v_gene: TRBV27
CDR3aa: CASSLFAQGPNTGELFF

v_gene: TRBV7-2
CDR3aa: CASSLRTTSEGGNEQFF

v_gene: TRBV9
CDR3aa: CASSPGAGVAYEQYF

v_gene: TRBV7-2
CDR3aa: CASSPGLAAHFPRNEQYF

v_gene: TRBV6-1
CDR3aa: CASSEVGTYYEQYF

v_gene: TRBV2
CDR3aa: CASSETLSNEKLFF

v_gene: TRBV5-1
CDR3aa: CASSLEQGVQLFF

v_gene: TRBV7-9
CDR3aa: CASSLESPRQGNGYTF

v_gene: TRBV18
CDR3aa: CASSPGTGPFNEQFF

v_gene: TRBV19
CDR3aa: CASKDGGNGELFF

v_gene: TRBV7-9
CDR3aa: CASSYGGETQYF

v_gene: TRBV3-1/TRBV3-2
CDR3aa: CASSLGTIITGELFF

v_gene: TRBV10-3
CDR3aa: CAISGSGTRNTEAFF

v_gene: TRBV5-1
CDR3aa: CASSYGTSGTSDTQYF

v_gene: TRBV14
CDR3aa: CASSRGGGQEQYF

v_gene: TRBV6-5
CDR3aa: CASIPQGARYGYTF

v_gene: TRBV2
CDR3aa: CASRPGQGYSPLHF

v_gene: TRBV27
CDR3aa: CASSSTGIDGYTF

v_gene: TRBV15
CDR3aa: CATSLGGGQPQHF

v_gene: TRBV5-1
CDR3aa: CASSAGQEPETQYF

v_gene: TRBV27
CDR3aa: CASSWGDTDTQYF

v_gene: TRBV7-3
CDR3aa: CASSQAETGVGYTF

v_gene: TRBV10-2
CDR3aa: CASGGAGGNEQFF

v_gene: TRBV9
CDR3aa: CASSSRQGLGTNEKLFF

v_gene: TRBV27
CDR3aa: CASRTGVQPQHF

v_gene: TRBV5-6
CDR3aa: CASSSFKQVRGNTIYF

v_gene: TRBV28
CDR3aa: CASSLQQTGNYGYTF

v_gene: TRBV5-8
CDR3aa: CASSLRPPGLAGGSYEQYF

v_gene: TRBV5-1
CDR3aa: CASSPMDRLNTEAFF

v_gene: TRBV19
CDR3aa: CASTTGTGRLVRNEQFF

v_gene: TRBV3-1/TRBV3-2
CDR3aa: CASSLGQGALSGYTF

v_gene: TRBV7-9
CDR3aa: CASSRTTGLLYGYTF

v_gene: TRBV4-1
CDR3aa: CASSQGVGDGEQFF

v_gene: TRBV3-1/TRBV3-2
CDR3aa: CASSHYGQGITEAFF

v_gene: TRBV18
CDR3aa: CASSPRQGSTKLFF

v_gene: TRBV9
CDR3aa: CASSVTSGGGDEQYF

v_gene: TRBV6-1
CDR3aa: CASSERAYEQYF

v_gene: TRBV5-1
CDR3aa: CASSTRGTGELFF

v_gene: TRBV10-3
CDR3aa: CAISGEKGLAGGKETQYF

v_gene: TRBV7-2
CDR3aa: CASSRTGETNTGELFF

v_gene: TRBV2
CDR3aa: CASSESGTVKETQYF

v_gene: TRBV19
CDR3aa: CATRDRNTEAFF

v_gene: TRBV4-1
CDR3aa: CASSPTQTGSSYGYTF

v_gene: TRBV7-2
CDR3aa: CASSAGQGISEQYF

v_gene: TRBV19
CDR3aa: CASSMYSSYEQYF